The rows below give T cell receptor beta chains drawn from one sample of a study of blood T cell repertoires in COVID-19. The repertoire was sequenced with immunoSEQ multiplex PCR; TCRdb's copy has only in-frame clones and lacks some. The data hold about 380,000 clones, with over 75% observed a single time. Specimen: PBMCs or T cells enriched from blood (not recorded which). The receptors derive from a man younger than 40 who had recovered from COVID-19. The CDR3 runs from the conserved cysteine through the conserved F or W. The D gene is left open where the match is weak. Where a row states a size, it is once, few, many or the class of an expanded clone; other rows omit it.

J: TRBJ1-5
size: -
D: -
V: TRBV6-5
CDR3: CASSYPQEPQHF
DNA: TGTGCCAGCAGTTACCCACAGGAGCCCCAGCATTTT

J: TRBJ1-1
size: -
D: -
V: TRBV9
CDR3: CASSVEDSDSVLEAFF
DNA: TGTGCCAGCAGCGTTGAAGACAGCGACTCGGTCCTTGAAGCTTTCTTT

J: TRBJ1-6
size: -
D: TRBD1
V: TRBV18
CDR3: CASSHGTGVQNSPLHF
DNA: TGTGCCAGCTCCCATGGGACAGGGGTACAAAATTCACCCCTCCACTTT

J: TRBJ2-4
size: -
D: TRBD2
V: TRBV6-1
CDR3: CASSEALGLAGGLGNIQYF
DNA: TGTGCCAGCAGTGAAGCGCTGGGACTAGCGGGGGGGCTCGGAAACATTCAGTACTTC

J: TRBJ1-2
size: -
D: -
V: TRBV3-1/TRBV3-2
CDR3: CASSPTWQGQSNYGYTF
DNA: TGTGCCAGCAGCCCAACTTGGCAGGGCCAATCTAACTATGGCTACACCTTC

J: TRBJ1-1
size: -
D: -
V: TRBV7-9
CDR3: CASSLEGIGTEAFF
DNA: TGTGCCAGCAGCTTAGAGGGGATTGGGACTGAAGCTTTCTTT

J: TRBJ2-3
size: -
D: TRBD2
V: TRBV19
CDR3: CASTTLAGASDTQYF
DNA: TGTGCCAGTACCACACTAGCGGGGGCCTCAGATACGCAGTATTTT

J: TRBJ1-1
size: -
D: -
V: TRBV27
CDR3: CASSLDSYTEAFF
DNA: TGTGCCAGCAGTTTAGACAGTTACACTGAAGCTTTCTTT

J: TRBJ1-6
size: -
D: TRBD1
V: TRBV6-5
CDR3: CASSPGTGASSPLHF
DNA: TGTGCCAGCAGCCCGGGGACAGGGGCAAGCTCACCCCTCCACTTT

J: TRBJ1-5
size: -
D: -
V: TRBV2
CDR3: CASSVPPGIGQPQHF
DNA: TGTGCCAGCAGTGTTCCCCCGGGGATCGGTCAGCCCCAGCATTTT

J: TRBJ1-4
size: -
D: -
V: TRBV12-3/TRBV12-4
CDR3: CASSFREGRGLFF
DNA: TGTGCCAGCAGTTTCCGAGAAGGACGGGGACTGTTTTTT

J: TRBJ1-4
size: -
D: TRBD1
V: TRBV19
CDR3: CASSIRGGEKLFF
DNA: TGTGCCAGTAGTATAAGAGGGGGCGAAAAACTGTTTTTT

J: TRBJ1-2
size: once
D: -
V: TRBV19
CDR3: CASTPSGLASDSGYTF
DNA: TGTGCCAGTACCCCCTCGGGACTCGCAAGTGATTCTGGCTACACCTTC

J: TRBJ2-5
size: once
D: -
V: TRBV18
CDR3: CASSQGQQETQYF
DNA: TGTGCCAGCTCCCAAGGACAGCAAGAGACCCAGTACTTC

J: TRBJ2-1
size: -
D: -
V: TRBV19
CDR3: CASSSWPGVTNEQFF
DNA: TGTGCCAGTAGTAGTTGGCCGGGGGTCACCAATGAGCAGTTCTTC

J: TRBJ2-5
size: -
D: -
V: TRBV4-3
CDR3: CASSLKGGSETQYF
DNA: TGCGCCAGCAGCCTTAAAGGAGGCTCTGAGACCCAGTACTTC

J: TRBJ2-4
size: -
D: -
V: TRBV30
CDR3: CAWRPGSKNIQYF
DNA: TGTGCCTGGCGCCCAGGTAGCAAAAACATTCAGTACTTC

J: TRBJ1-3
size: -
D: TRBD1
V: TRBV4-3
CDR3: CASSQDRQGYGNTIYF
DNA: TGCGCCAGCAGCCAAGACAGACAGGGATATGGAAACACCATATATTTT

J: TRBJ2-5
size: -
D: TRBD2
V: TRBV5-1
CDR3: CASSLGVAGGSETQYF
DNA: TGCGCCAGCAGCTTGGGCGTAGCGGGGGGCTCGGAGACCCAGTACTTC

J: TRBJ2-7
size: -
D: -
V: TRBV5-1
CDR3: CASSLSPDYEQYF
DNA: TGCGCCAGCAGCTTGTCCCCAGACTACGAGCAGTACTTC

J: TRBJ1-4
size: -
D: -
V: TRBV19
CDR3: CASSLGTRINEKLFF
DNA: TGTGCCAGTAGTCTAGGGACACGGATTAATGAAAAACTGTTTTTT

J: TRBJ2-7
size: -
D: TRBD2
V: TRBV20-1
CDR3: CSASDGGASEQYF
DNA: TGCAGTGCTAGTGACGGGGGGGCTTCCGAGCAGTACTTC

J: TRBJ1-5
size: few
D: -
V: TRBV27
CDR3: CASSLKYGGSNQPQHF
DNA: TGTGCCAGCAGTTTAAAATACGGGGGTAGCAATCAGCCCCAGCATTTT

J: TRBJ1-1
size: -
D: -
V: TRBV5-1
CDR3: CASSVDSYTEAFF
DNA: TGCGCCAGCAGCGTGGACAGCTACACTGAAGCTTTCTTT

J: TRBJ2-1
size: once
D: -
V: TRBV20-1
CDR3: CSASPRGNEQFF
DNA: TGCAGTGCTAGTCCCAGGGGCAATGAGCAGTTCTTC

J: TRBJ1-1
size: -
D: -
V: TRBV19
CDR3: CASSHFPPGSNTEAFF
DNA: TGTGCCAGTAGCCATTTCCCCCCAGGATCGAACACTGAAGCTTTCTTT

J: TRBJ2-7
size: -
D: -
V: TRBV7-2
CDR3: CASSLVSRDYEQYF
DNA: TGTGCCAGCAGCTTAGTCTCCAGGGACTACGAGCAGTACTTC

J: TRBJ2-5
size: -
D: TRBD2
V: TRBV5-6
CDR3: CASKLLAGKGTQYF
DNA: TGTGCCAGCAAACTACTAGCGGGGAAGGGGACCCAGTACTTC

J: TRBJ2-4
size: -
D: TRBD1
V: TRBV9
CDR3: CASSGRGPGIQYF
DNA: TGTGCCAGCAGCGGCAGGGGGCCAGGCATTCAGTACTTC

J: TRBJ2-2
size: -
D: -
V: TRBV19
CDR3: CASSISTANTGELFF
DNA: TGTGCCAGTAGTATTTCTACAGCGAACACCGGGGAGCTGTTTTTT

J: TRBJ1-6
size: -
D: -
V: TRBV3-1/TRBV3-2
CDR3: CASSQVAENSPLHF
DNA: TGTGCCAGCAGCCAAGTGGCCGAAAATTCACCCCTCCACTTT